The present T cell receptor beta chain was sequenced within a study of control samples from healthy donors and cancer patients. This CDR3 has 13 amino acids. V was clipped by 8 bases and J by 5 bases; unmatched bases: 6. Germline V gives CDR1 MGHDK, CDR2 SYGVNS. Profiled with immunoSEQ multiplex PCR; TCRdb holds only in-frame clones, not every one. The sample shows 100,000 to 110,000 clones, roughly 90% of them seen only once. Source material: blood. This chain joins TRBV25-1 and TRBJ2-1; 7 nucleotides agree with TRBD1. This receptor was identified in a woman between 45 and 60 years old in good health. The CDR3 here is CASRDSDHNEQFF. The CDR3 DNA is TGTGCCAGCCGGGACAGCGACCACAATGAGCAGTTCTTC.